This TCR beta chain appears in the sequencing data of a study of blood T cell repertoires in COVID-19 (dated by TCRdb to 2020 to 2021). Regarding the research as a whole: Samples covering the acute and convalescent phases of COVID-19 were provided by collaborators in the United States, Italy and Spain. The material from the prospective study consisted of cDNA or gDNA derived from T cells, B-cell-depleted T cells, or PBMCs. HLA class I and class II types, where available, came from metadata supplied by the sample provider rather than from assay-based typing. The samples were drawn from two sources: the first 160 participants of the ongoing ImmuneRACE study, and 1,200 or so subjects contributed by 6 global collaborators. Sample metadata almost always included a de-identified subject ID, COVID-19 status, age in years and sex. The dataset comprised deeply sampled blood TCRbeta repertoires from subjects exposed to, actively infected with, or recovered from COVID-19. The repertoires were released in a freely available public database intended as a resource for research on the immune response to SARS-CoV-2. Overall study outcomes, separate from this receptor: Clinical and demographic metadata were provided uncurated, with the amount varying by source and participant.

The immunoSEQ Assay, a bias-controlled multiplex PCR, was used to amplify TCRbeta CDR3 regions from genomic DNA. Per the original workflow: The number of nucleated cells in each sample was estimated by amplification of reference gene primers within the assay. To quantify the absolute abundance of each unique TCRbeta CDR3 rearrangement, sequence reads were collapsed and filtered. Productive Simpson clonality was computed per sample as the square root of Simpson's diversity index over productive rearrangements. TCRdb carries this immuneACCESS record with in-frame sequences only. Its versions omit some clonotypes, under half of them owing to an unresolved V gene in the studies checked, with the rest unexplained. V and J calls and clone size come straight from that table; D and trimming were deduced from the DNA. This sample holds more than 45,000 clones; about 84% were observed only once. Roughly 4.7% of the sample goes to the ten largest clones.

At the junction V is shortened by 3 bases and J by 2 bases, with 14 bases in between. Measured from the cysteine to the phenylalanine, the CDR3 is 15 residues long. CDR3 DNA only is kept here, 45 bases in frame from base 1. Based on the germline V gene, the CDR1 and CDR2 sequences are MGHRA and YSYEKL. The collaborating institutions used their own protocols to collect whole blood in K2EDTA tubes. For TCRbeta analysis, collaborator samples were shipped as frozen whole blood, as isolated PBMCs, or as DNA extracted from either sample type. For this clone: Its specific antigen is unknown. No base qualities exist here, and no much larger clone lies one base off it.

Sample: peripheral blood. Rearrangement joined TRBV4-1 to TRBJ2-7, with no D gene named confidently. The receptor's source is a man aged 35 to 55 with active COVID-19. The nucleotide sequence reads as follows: TGCGCCAGCAGCCAGGTCGACATCCGACCCTACGAGCAGTACTTC. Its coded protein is CASSQVDIRPYEQYF.